This TCR beta chain was recorded in a study of identical twins. Points from the study as a whole: Models predicted less out-of-frame TCR alpha sharing in monozygotic twins than was found.

Donors uniformly comprised healthy Caucasians. This clonotype occurred many times. Its antigen is still unknown. TCRdb analysed the 5' RACE reads with MiXCR anew, one entry per CDR3 protein. The sample has fewer than 650,000 distinct CDR3 sequences; 7.1% are singletons. The CDR3 has 15 amino acids. V was trimmed by 0 bases and J by 5 bases, leaving 11 bases between them. From germline, CDR1 is ENHRY and CDR2 SYGVKD. These same data were also listed under a study on yellow fever vaccine responses in identical twins.

The sequenced sample was PBMCs. This receptor was taken from a woman between 18 and 30 years old in good health. This chain links TRBV10-3 with TRBJ2-4; D is undetermined. The CDR3 DNA follows: TGTGCCATCAGTGAGTCATATTCTGCAGAAAACATTCAGTACTTC. Translating it yields CAISESYSAENIQYF.